This TCR beta chain was sequenced during a study of OX40 agonist ivuxolimab in advanced cancers. Study-level background: Ivuxolimab was delivered to patients intravenously every 2 weeks at doses spanning 0.01 to 10 mg/kg.

Profiled with immunoSEQ multiplex PCR; TCRdb holds only in-frame clones, not every one. The sample yields more than 55,000 clones, approximately 90% seen once. CDR1 MNHNY and CDR2 SVGAGI come from the germline V gene (reference sequence). Deletions cut 5 bases from V and 1 base from J, with 8 bases between. The CDR3 consists of 14 residues. Points from the study as a whole: CD8+ T cells were the subset that, on average, had more expanded clones than CD4+.

Regarding this clone: Its matching antigen is unknown.

The receptor was derived from an adult with an advanced solid tumor such as melanoma, head and neck, liver or kidney cancer. The input for sequencing was CD4+ or CD8+ T cells sorted from blood, taken in a trial of the OX40 agonist ivuxolimab. This chain joins TRBV6-6 and TRBJ2-2; D gene ambiguous. The CDR3 region is CASSRIKNTGELFF. DNA for the CDR3: TGTGCCAGCAGTAGAATCAAGAACACCGGGGAGCTGTTTTTT.